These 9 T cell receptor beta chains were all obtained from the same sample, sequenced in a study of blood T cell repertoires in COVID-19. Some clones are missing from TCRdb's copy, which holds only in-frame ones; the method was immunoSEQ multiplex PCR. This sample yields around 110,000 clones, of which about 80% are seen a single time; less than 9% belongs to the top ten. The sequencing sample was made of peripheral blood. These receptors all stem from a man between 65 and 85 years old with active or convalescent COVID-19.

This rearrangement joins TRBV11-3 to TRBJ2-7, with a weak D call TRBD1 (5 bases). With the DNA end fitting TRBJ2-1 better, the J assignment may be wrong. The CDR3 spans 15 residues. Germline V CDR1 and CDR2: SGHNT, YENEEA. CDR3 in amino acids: CASSLGQGWDNEQFF. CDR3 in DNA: TGTGCCAGCAGCTTAGGGCAGGGTTGGGACAATGAGCAGTTCTTC.

CDR3 coding DNA: TGTGCAAGTCGCTTAGTAAGCCGTCACTCCTACGAGCAGTACTTC. Residues: CASRLVSRHSYEQYF. The chain links TRBV12-2 to TRBJ2-7; the table calls TRBD2, which could not be checked here. TRBV12-2 is a known pseudogene. The CDR3 covers 15 residues.

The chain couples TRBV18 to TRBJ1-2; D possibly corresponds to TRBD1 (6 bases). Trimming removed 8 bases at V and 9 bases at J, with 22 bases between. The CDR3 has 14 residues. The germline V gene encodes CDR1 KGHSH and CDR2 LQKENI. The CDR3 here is CASHGTKGGDSYTF. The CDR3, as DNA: TGTGCCAGCCATGGGACAAAAGGCGGAGATAGCTACACCTTC.

The CDR3: CASSPRPSGGGTGELFF. The CDR3 bases are TGTGCCAGCTCACCACGGCCTAGCGGGGGAGGCACCGGGGAGCTGTTTTTT. The chain joins TRBV18 to TRBJ2-2; 10 bases match TRBD2. The V segment lost 1 base and the J segment 4 bases; nucleotides outside the gene matches: 6. This CDR3 has 17 amino acids. CDR1 is KGHSH, CDR2 LQKENI, per germline.

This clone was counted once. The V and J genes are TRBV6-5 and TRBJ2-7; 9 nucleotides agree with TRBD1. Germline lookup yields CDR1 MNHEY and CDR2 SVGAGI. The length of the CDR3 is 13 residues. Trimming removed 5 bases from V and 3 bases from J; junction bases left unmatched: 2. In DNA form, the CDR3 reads TGTGCCAGCAGTAAGGACAGGGGCTACGAGCAGTACTTC. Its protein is CASSKDRGYEQYF.

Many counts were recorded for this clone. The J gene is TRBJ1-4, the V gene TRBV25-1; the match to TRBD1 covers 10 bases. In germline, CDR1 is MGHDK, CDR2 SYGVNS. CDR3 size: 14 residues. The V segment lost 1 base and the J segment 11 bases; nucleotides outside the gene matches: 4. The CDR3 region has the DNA TGTGCCAGCAGTGAATCGGGACAGGGGCACAAACTGTTTTTT. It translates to CASSESGQGHKLFF.

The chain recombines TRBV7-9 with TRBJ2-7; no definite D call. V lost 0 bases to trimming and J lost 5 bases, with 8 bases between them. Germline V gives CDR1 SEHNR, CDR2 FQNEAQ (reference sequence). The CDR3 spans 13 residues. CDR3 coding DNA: TGTGCCAGCAGCTTAGCATTCCGGGACGAGCAGTACTTC. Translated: CASSLAFRDEQYF.

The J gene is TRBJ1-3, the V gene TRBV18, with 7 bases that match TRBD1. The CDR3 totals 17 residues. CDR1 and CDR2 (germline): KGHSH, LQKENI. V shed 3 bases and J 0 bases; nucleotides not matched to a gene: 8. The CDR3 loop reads CASSPKSGQSSGNTIYF. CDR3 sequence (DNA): TGTGCCAGCTCACCTAAATCGGGACAGAGCTCTGGAAACACCATATATTTT.

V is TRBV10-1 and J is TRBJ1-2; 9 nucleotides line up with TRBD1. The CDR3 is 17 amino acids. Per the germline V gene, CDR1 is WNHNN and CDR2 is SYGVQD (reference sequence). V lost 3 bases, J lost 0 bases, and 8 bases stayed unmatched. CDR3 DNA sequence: TGCGCCAGCAGTGAAGGGACAGGGATTACCGCTAACTATGGCTACACCTTC. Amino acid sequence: CASSEGTGITANYGYTF.